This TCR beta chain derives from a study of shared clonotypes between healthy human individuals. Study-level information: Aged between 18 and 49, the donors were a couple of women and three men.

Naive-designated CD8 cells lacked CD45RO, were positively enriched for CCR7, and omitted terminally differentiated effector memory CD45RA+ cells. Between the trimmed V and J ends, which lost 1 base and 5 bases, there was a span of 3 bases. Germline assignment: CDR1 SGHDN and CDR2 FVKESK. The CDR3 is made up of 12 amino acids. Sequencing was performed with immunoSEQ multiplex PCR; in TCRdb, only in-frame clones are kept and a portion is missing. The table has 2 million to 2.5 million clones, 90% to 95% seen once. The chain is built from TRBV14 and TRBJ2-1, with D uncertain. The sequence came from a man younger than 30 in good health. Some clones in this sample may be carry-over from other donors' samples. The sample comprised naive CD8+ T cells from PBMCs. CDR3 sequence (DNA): TGTGCCAGCAGCCAAGCCAACAATGAGCAGTTCTTC. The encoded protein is CASSQANNEQFF.